The clone carrying this T cell receptor beta chain has a handful of counts. Its antigen is currently unknown. The authors made TCR beta libraries by quantitative 5'-RACE with molecular barcodes. In TCRdb, the 5' RACE reads were re-called with MiXCR into one record per CDR3 protein. The table has 200,000 to 300,000 distinct CDR3 sequences, more than 9% seen once. This entry is derived from a study of CD8 T cells in ankylosing spondylitis. Germline assignment: CDR1 MNHNY and CDR2 SVGAGI (reference sequence). CDR3 size: 12 residues. Trimming shortened V by 6 bases and J by 4 bases, and 7 bases separated the two germline ends. Findings and caveats of the study: A motif in TCR beta, a set of roughly eight highly homologous variants, appeared characteristic of ankylosing spondylitis blood. Disease-linked clones displayed a CD8+ phenotype and appeared relatively rarely in peripheral blood. Enrichment of disease-linked clones was reportedly significant in matched ankylosing spondylitis synovial fluid.

The chain has TRBV6-6 and TRBJ1-3; no clear D gene. The sample comprised blood, either unsorted or a sorted T cell fraction (not recorded which). This TCR was sampled from a male donor with ankylosing spondylitis or in good health (not recorded which). CDR3 loop: CASSPTGNTIYF. CDR3 in DNA: TGTGCCAGCAGCCCAACCGGAAACACCATATATTTT.